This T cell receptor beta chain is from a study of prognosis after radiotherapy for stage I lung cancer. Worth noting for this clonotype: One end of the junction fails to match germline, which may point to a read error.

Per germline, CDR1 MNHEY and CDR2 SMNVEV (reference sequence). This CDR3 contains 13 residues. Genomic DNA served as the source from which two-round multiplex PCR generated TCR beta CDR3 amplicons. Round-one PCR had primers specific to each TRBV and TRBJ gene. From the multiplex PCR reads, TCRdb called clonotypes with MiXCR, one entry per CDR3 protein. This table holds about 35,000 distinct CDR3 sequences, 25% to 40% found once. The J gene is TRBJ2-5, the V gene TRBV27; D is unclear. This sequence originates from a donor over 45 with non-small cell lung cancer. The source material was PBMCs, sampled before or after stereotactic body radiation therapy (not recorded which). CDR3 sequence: CASILWGGETQYF. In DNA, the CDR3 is TGTGCCAGCATTTTATGGGGTGGAGAGACCCAGTACTTC.